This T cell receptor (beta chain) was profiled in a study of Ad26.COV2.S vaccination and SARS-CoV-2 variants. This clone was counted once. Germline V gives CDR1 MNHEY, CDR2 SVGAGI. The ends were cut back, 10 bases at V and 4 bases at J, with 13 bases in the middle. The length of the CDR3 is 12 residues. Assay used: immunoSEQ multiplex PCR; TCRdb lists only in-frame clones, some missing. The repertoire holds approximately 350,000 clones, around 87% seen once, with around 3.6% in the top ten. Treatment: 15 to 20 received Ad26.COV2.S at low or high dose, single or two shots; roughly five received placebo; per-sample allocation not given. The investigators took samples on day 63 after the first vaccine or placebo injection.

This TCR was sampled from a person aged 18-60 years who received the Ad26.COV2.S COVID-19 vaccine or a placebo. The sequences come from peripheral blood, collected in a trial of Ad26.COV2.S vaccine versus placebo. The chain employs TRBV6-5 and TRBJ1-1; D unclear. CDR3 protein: CATRTSVTEAFF. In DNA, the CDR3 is TGTGCCACTAGGACTTCCGTCACTGAAGCTTTCTTT.